The T cell receptor beta chain described here comes from a study of cytomegalovirus exposure and HLA in healthy donors. Study-wide context: Researchers previously reported finding 90 million to 130 million unique TCR beta sequences from around 200 million T cells. Study outcomes and limitations: The authors listed over 150 TCR beta chains as cytomegalovirus-associated. Analysis was performed later, and it showed HLA-associated TCR beta chains to be more clonally expanded than equally common others.

This clone was counted a few times. Its antigen is not identified. It was with 60 Vbeta and 13 Jbeta primers that the PCR ran. Assay used: immunoSEQ multiplex PCR; TCRdb lists only in-frame clones, some missing. The sample lists about 150,000 clones, 65% to 75% occurring once. The source material was PBMCs. The receptor's source is a man between 18 and 29 years old in good health and CMV-seronegative.

This CDR3 reads CASSIARQGLGGYTF. CDR3 DNA: TGTGCCAGTAGTATCGCCCGACAGGGTTTGGGGGGCTACACCTTC. V is TRBV19 and J is TRBJ1-2; TRBD1 agrees at 7 bases. V lost 3 bases, J lost 8 bases, and 12 bases stayed unmatched. Germline CDR1 and CDR2: LNHDA and SQIVND (reference sequence). The CDR3 extends over 15 amino acids.